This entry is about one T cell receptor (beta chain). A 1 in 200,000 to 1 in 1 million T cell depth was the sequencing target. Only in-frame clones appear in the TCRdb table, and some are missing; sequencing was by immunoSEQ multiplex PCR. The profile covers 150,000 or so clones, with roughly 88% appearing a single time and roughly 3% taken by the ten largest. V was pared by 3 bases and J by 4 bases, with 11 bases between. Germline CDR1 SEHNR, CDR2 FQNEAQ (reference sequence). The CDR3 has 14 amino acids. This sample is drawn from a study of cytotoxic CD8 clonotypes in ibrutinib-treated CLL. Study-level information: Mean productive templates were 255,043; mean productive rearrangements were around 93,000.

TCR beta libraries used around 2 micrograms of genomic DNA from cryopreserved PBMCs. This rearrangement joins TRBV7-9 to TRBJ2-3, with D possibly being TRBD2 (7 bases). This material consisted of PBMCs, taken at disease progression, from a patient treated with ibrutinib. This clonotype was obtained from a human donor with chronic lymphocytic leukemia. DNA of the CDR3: TGTGCCAGCAGCTTCGGGGGGCGCGCAGATACGCAGTATTTT. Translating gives CASSFGGRADTQYF.